The sample holds many counts of the clone carrying this TCR beta chain. The antigen remains unidentified. The data are from a study of T cells in Graves' hyperthyroidism and ophthalmopathy. The overall study: Upon initial diagnosis and before any treatment, peripheral blood was collected.

Patients having uncontrolled infection, another autoimmune disease, pregnancy or lactation were not included. The study, taken as a whole, reports: Also found in blood were most expanded thyroid clonotypes above 0.001.

Amplification yielded TCR beta CDR3 regions, with RNA transcripts as the source. RT-PCR in the first round (using the HTBI primer set) targeted the TCR CDR3. TCRdb reprocessed the multiplex PCR reads via MiXCR and lists one record per CDR3 protein. The sample carries around 200,000 distinct CDR3 sequences, around 18% recorded once. Trimming took 8 bases from V and 6 from J, leaving 10 bases between them. Germline loops: CDR1 MDHEN, CDR2 SYDVKM. This CDR3 is 11 amino acids long. The rearrangement links TRBV28 to TRBJ1-1; no reliable D call. The sequenced material came from blood. The source is a man aged 35-49 years with Graves' hyperthyroidism. The CDR3 sequence is CASCSIAEAFF. CDR3 nucleotides: TGTGCCAGCTGTAGTATTGCTGAAGCTTTCTTT. Full variable domain (outside the CDR3, taken from reference TRBV28 and TRBJ1-1): DVKVTQSSRYLVKRTGEKVFLECVQDMDHENMFWYRQDPGLGLRLIYFSYDVKMKEKGDIPEGYSVSREKKERFSLILESASTNQTSMYLCASCSIAEAFFGQGTRLTVV.